This TCR beta chain was profiled in a study of early T cells in non-severe SARS-CoV-2 infection. Study-wide background: Sequencing of unsorted whole blood was done on bulk RNA, leaving chains unpaired.

Study results and limitations: VDJdb matching favored anti-spike CD8 responses, missing private and CD4 specificities.

Individual cDNA molecules received unique molecular identifiers. From the 5' RACE reads, TCRdb called clonotypes with MiXCR, one entry per CDR3 protein. This table holds approximately 22,000 distinct CDR3 sequences, roughly 4.5% found once. On this clonotype itself: The antigen remains unidentified.

The germline V gene has CDR1 MNHEY and CDR2 SVGAGI. CDR3 length: 11 residues. The chain carries TRBV6-5 and TRBJ2-1, with TRBD2 matching 7 bases. This clonotype was obtained from an adult who was a healthcare worker with PCR-confirmed SARS-CoV-2 infection or an uninfected control (not recorded which). The sequenced material came from whole blood. The CDR3 reads CSAGEVREQFF. CDR3 bases: TGTTCGGCGGGGGAGGTTAGGGAGCAGTTCTTC.